This record covers a single TCR beta chain. The antigen is undetermined. Sequencing used immunoSEQ v3. Here immunoSEQ multiplex PCR was the method, and the copy in TCRdb shows in-frame clones only, minus some. The sample carries some 50,000 clones, roughly 78% recorded once. This sample was included in a study of TIL therapy for anti-PD-1-resistant metastatic lung cancer. Study-wide findings and caveats: Patients were highly selected, enriched for treatment-naive, never-smoker and oncogene-addicted cases.

As to time point: pre-treatment sample, taken before nivolumab and TIL therapy. From germline, CDR1 is SGHDT and CDR2 YYEEEE. The CDR3 runs to 14 residues. V gave up 3 bases and J gave up 6 bases; unmatched junction bases: 5. The sample was blood, taken at baseline. The chain couples TRBV5-6 to TRBJ1-5, with TRBD1 matching 8 bases. This sequence was found in a man between 65 and 85 years old with non-small cell lung cancer. CDR3 in amino acids: CASSSRTGSQPQHF. In DNA form, the CDR3 reads TGTGCCAGCAGCTCCCGGACAGGGAGTCAGCCCCAGCATTTT.